The rows below give T cell receptor beta chains drawn from one sample of a study of T cell repertoires in cytomegalovirus infection. TCRdb redid the calling of the reads with MiXCR, one entry per CDR3 protein. The sample comprises 650,000 to 900,000 distinct CDR3 sequences, approximately 32% of which are singletons, and under 15% rests with the top ten. These receptors lack a known antigen. The sample was cultured CD8+ T cells from PBMCs, taken from culture after CMV antigen stimulation. The receptors were gathered from a human donor in good health (CMV status not recorded). Some clones in this sample may be carry-over from other donors' samples. CDR3s include the opening cysteine and the closing phenylalanine or tryptophan. The D gene is left open where the match is weak. A row's size may be missing; if present it is once, few, many or a size class.

>.|TRBJ1-1|TRBV7-6|.
TGTGCCAGCAGCTCCTTACAGGAAGCTTTCTTT
CASSSLQEAFF
>.|TRBJ1-6|TRBV27|.
TGTGCCAGCAGTTTCCGACCTTATAATTCACCCCTCCACTTT
CASSFRPYNSPLHF
>.|TRBJ1-2|TRBV19|.
TGTGCCAGTACTTATCCAGGGGCTTTTGGCTACACCTTC
CASTYPGAFGYTF
>.|TRBJ1-1|TRBV7-9|TRBD1
TGTGCCAGCAGCGGAGGGACAGCGTTGCGGGAAGCTTTCTTT
CASSGGTALREAFF
>few|TRBJ2-1|TRBV6-1|TRBD2
TGTGCCAGCAGTGGACGGGGGGGGGTGAGTTTAATGGATGAGCAGTTCTTC
CASSGRGGVSLMDEQFF
>.|TRBJ2-1|TRBV12-3/TRBV12-4|.
TGTGCCAGCAGTTTAGCGTTTAAGGGTCATGAGCAGTTCTTC
CASSLAFKGHEQFF
>once|TRBJ2-1|TRBV7-6|TRBD1
TGTGCCAGCAGCCCTCGCCGAGCCGGGACAGGGGGATCTAGGGGGGAAAGCTTGAATGAGCAGTTCTTC
CASSPRRAGTGGSRGESLNEQFF
>.|TRBJ2-1|TRBV12-3/TRBV12-4|.
TGTGCCAGCCGTGGGGAGCGGTCGGGCCCCGCCTACAATGAGCAGTTCTTC
CASRGERSGPAYNEQFF
>many|TRBJ2-5|TRBV7-8|TRBD2
TGTGCCAGCAGCCCGGGACTAGCGGAGCAAGAGACCCAGTACTTC
CASSPGLAEQETQYF
>few|TRBJ2-3|TRBV4-3|TRBD2
TGCGCCAGCAGCCAAAAACTAGCGGGGGGTTCTAGCACAGATACGCAGTATTTT
CASSQKLAGGSSTDTQYF
>.|TRBJ2-6|TRBV12-3/TRBV12-4|.
TGTGCCAGCAGCTTGCCCCAGGAGACAGAGGCCAACGTCCTGACTTTC
CASSLPQETEANVLTF
>.|TRBJ2-1|TRBV5-1|.
TGCGCCAGCATGGTCTACAATGAGCAGTTCTTC
CASMVYNEQFF
>.|TRBJ1-1|TRBV5-1|.
TGCGCCAGCAGCTCTACAGGGTTGGGCACTGAAGCTTTCTTT
CASSSTGLGTEAFF
>.|TRBJ2-1|TRBV24-1|TRBD1
TGTGCCACCAGTGATTCCCGGGACAGGGCCTACAATGAGCAGTTCTTC
CATSDSRDRAYNEQFF
>.|TRBJ1-2|TRBV12-3/TRBV12-4|.
TGTGTCAGCAGTCTAGACCCTGCGGGGGGGTACTATGGCTACACCTTC
CVSSLDPAGGYYGYTF
>.|TRBJ2-4|TRBV12-3/TRBV12-4|TRBD1
TGTGCCAGCAGTTTGCCAGGGGGCTTTGCCAAAAACATTCAGTACTTC
CASSLPGGFAKNIQYF
>.|TRBJ2-2|TRBV9|TRBD1
TGTGCCAGCGCGGAGACAGGGATCACCGGGGAGCTGTTTTTT
CASAETGITGELFF
>.|TRBJ2-6|TRBV29-1|.
TGCAGCGTTGAACAGGTTCCCGGGGCCAACGTCCTGACTTTC
CSVEQVPGANVLTF
>few|TRBJ2-2|TRBV7-9|.
TGTGCCAGCAGCTTAGGGTACGGCCGGGAGAACACCGGGGAGCTGTTTTTT
CASSLGYGRENTGELFF
>.|TRBJ2-5|TRBV7-9|TRBD2
TGTGCCAGCAGCTTCAGAAGCGGGGAAGAGACCCAGTACTTC
CASSFRSGEETQYF
>few|TRBJ1-5|TRBV10-3|.
TGTGCCAGCGGACAGAACAATCAGCCCCAGCATTTT
CASGQNNQPQHF
>many|TRBJ1-2|TRBV12-3/TRBV12-4|TRBD1
TGTGCCAGCAGGGATCTCAGGGGGCTAAGTGGCTACACCTTC
CASRDLRGLSGYTF
>.|TRBJ2-3|TRBV6-1|TRBD2
TGTGCCAGCAGTGAAGTAGGACTAGCTAGCACAGATACGCAGTATTTT
CASSEVGLASTDTQYF
>few|TRBJ2-3|TRBV20-1|TRBD2
TGCAGTGCTAGAGATCGGATAGCGGGGAGCACAGATACGCAGTATTTT
CSARDRIAGSTDTQYF
>few|TRBJ1-2|TRBV7-9|.
TGTGCCAGCAGCTTAGGGTCCGGGCCTGGGGGCTACACCTTC
CASSLGSGPGGYTF
>few|TRBJ1-5|TRBV15|.
TGTGCCACCACCCTAGGACAGATTAGCAATCAGCCCCAGCATTTT
CATTLGQISNQPQHF
>.|TRBJ2-1|TRBV20-1|.
TGCAGTGCTAGAGTTCCAGAGTACAATGAGCAGTTCTTC
CSARVPEYNEQFF
>few|TRBJ1-1|TRBV27|.
TGTGCCAGCAGTCTTTCCGACCGGGGTCGGGCTTTCTTT
CASSLSDRGRAFF
>few|TRBJ2-1|TRBV4-1|.
TGCGCCAGCAGCCAGGTGGGGGGGCCTTTCTCCTACAATGAGCAGTTCTTC
CASSQVGGPFSYNEQFF